The 29 T cell receptor beta chains presented below share a single source sample, sequenced in a study of cytomegalovirus exposure and HLA in healthy donors. Primers included in the PCR were 60 Vbeta and 13 Jbeta primers. TCRdb's table, derived via immunoSEQ multiplex PCR, lists solely in-frame clones and lacks some. The sample has some 150,000 clones, under 80% seen once. Material: PBMCs. These receptors all stem from a man between 35 and 55 years old in good health and CMV-seronegative.

The chain uses TRBV6-5 and TRBJ1-2; TRBD1 is a possible D gene (6 bases). The CDR3 runs 15 residues. Trimming took off 4 bases at V and 4 bases at J, with 16 bases between the two ends. Germline values: CDR1 MNHEY, CDR2 SVGAGI. The CDR3 sequence is CASSFQGPTPYGYTF. CDR3 DNA: TGTGCCAGCAGTTTCCAGGGGCCTACTCCCTATGGCTACACCTTC.

The chain links TRBV7-8 to TRBJ2-7; 7 bases are shared with TRBD2. Germline V gives CDR1 SGHVS, CDR2 FQNEAQ. The CDR3 has 15 residues. The ends lost 3 bases at V and 4 bases at J; junction bases unmatched: 9. The CDR3 bases are TGTGCCAGCAGCTTCTCGCCTAGCGGCCTGTACGAGCAGTACTTC. Its translation is CASSFSPSGLYEQYF.

V usage is TRBV6-1 and J usage is TRBJ1-1; the match to TRBD1 covers 9 bases. The CDR3 runs to 15 residues. With 6 bases clipped from V and 1 base from J, the junction kept 6 bases outside the gene matches. Germline CDR1 MNHNS, CDR2 SASEGT. CDR3 sequence: CASRRTGVGNTEAFF. DNA of the CDR3: TGTGCCAGCAGGCGGACAGGGGTGGGGAACACTGAAGCTTTCTTT.

The V and J genes are TRBV28 and TRBJ2-7; 8 bases are a match to TRBD2. This CDR3 has 15 residues. Germline V gene data show CDR1 as MDHEN and CDR2 as SYDVKM. V shed 2 bases, J shed 2 bases, and the junction held 5 bases outside the gene matches. CDR3 sequence (DNA): TGTGCCAGCAGTTTAGAGCGGGGGCCCACCTACGAGCAGTACTTC. Residues: CASSLERGPTYEQYF.

This chain uses TRBV29-1 with TRBJ1-2, with unresolved D. Germline-derived CDR1 and CDR2 are SQVTM and ANQGSEA. This CDR3 is built from 11 residues. V shed 5 bases and J shed 7 bases, with 11 bases lying between them. Here the CDR3 reads CSVLGSGGYTF. The CDR3 DNA reads as TGCAGCGTTTTAGGCTCGGGTGGCTACACCTTC.

The chain uses TRBV29-1 and TRBJ2-7, with 9 positions matching TRBD2. CDR1 and CDR2 from the germline V gene are SQVTM and ANQGSEA. V shed 5 bases, J shed 4 bases, and the junction held 3 bases outside the gene matches. The CDR3 loop spans 12 amino acids. The DNA of the CDR3 is TGCAGCGTTCTCCTAGCGGGGTACGAGCAGTACTTC. Encoded protein: CSVLLAGYEQYF.

The V call is TRBV6-1, the J call TRBJ1-1; no clear D gene. Germline CDR1 is MNHNS and CDR2 is SASEGT. With 5 bases removed from V and 0 bases from J, the gap between germline ends came to 7 bases. The CDR3 consists of 13 residues. Written as DNA, the CDR3 is TGTGCCAGCAGTTCCCGAGTGAACACTGAAGCTTTCTTT. This encodes CASSSRVNTEAFF.

The rearrangement links TRBV7-6 to TRBJ2-5; 8 positions agree with TRBD1. Germline assignment: CDR1 SGHVS and CDR2 FNYEAQ. The CDR3 has 15 residues. J was trimmed by 3 bases and V by 5 bases; bases with no gene match: 8. CDR3 loop: CASSPRLTGEETQYF. In nucleotides, the CDR3 is TGTGCCAGCAGCCCTCGCCTGACAGGGGAAGAGACCCAGTACTTC.

This clone was seen just once. This rearrangement joins TRBV5-1 to TRBJ2-2, with 8 nucleotides matching TRBD2. V gave up 4 bases and J gave up 2 bases; unmatched junction bases: 7. The CDR3 extends over 16 amino acids. Germline V CDR1 and CDR2: SGHRS, YFSETQ. CDR3 protein: CASSRAGGLNTGELFF. CDR3 DNA sequence: TGCGCCAGCAGCCGGGCGGGGGGTCTCAACACCGGGGAGCTGTTTTTT.

The rearrangement links TRBV4-1 to TRBJ2-7; 10 bases map to TRBD1. The length of the CDR3 is 14 residues. The V gene end was trimmed by 8 bases and the J gene end by 2 bases; junction bases not matched to a gene: 6. Per germline, CDR1 MGHRA and CDR2 YSYEKL. CDR3 nucleotide sequence: TGCGCCAGCGCATCCGGGACAGGGGCCTACGAGCAGTACTTC. It yields the protein CASASGTGAYEQYF.

The V and J genes are TRBV5-6 and TRBJ1-2, with 10 bases that match TRBD1. Germline CDR1 SGHDT, CDR2 YYEEEE. V was clipped by 5 bases and J by 4 bases; unmatched bases: 5. The CDR3 has 14 residues. Here the CDR3 reads CASRGTGVLYGYTF. The CDR3 DNA reads as TGTGCCAGCAGGGGGACAGGGGTTCTCTATGGCTACACCTTC.

This chain uses TRBV27 with TRBJ2-6, with a tentative D call TRBD2 (5 bases). The CDR3 is made up of 16 amino acids. In germline, CDR1 is MNHEY, CDR2 SMNVEV (reference sequence). V was clipped by 3 bases and J by 0 bases, with 9 bases between them. CDR3 loop: CASSFLGGSGANVLTF. Written as DNA, the CDR3 is TGTGCCAGCAGTTTTCTAGGAGGCTCTGGGGCCAACGTCCTGACTTTC. Full variable domain (remainder filled in from reference TRBV27 and TRBJ2-6): EAQVTQNPRYLITVTGKKLTVTCSQNMNHEYMSWYRQDPGLGLRQIYYSMNVEVTDKGDVPEGYKVSRKEKRNFPLILESPSPNQTSLYFCASSFLGGSGANVLTFGAGSRLTVL.

This chain links TRBV29-1 with TRBJ1-5; D is undetermined. Germline-derived CDR1 and CDR2 are SQVTM and ANQGSEA. Trimming removed 6 bases at V and 5 bases at J, with 11 bases between. This CDR3 is 12 amino acids long. CDR3: CSVADGDQPQHF. The CDR3 DNA reads as TGCAGCGTAGCCGACGGGGATCAGCCCCAGCATTTT.

This chain connects TRBV28 to TRBJ1-5; D is perhaps TRBD1 (5 bases). CDR3 length equals 14 residues. From germline, CDR1 is MDHEN and CDR2 SYDVKM. Trimming took 5 bases from V and 6 from J, leaving 14 bases between them. Here the CDR3 DNA reads TGTGCCAGCAGTCCCCGGGGGGGTCGTCAGCCCCAGCATTTT. It encodes CASSPRGGRQPQHF.

This clone was seen more than once but under ten times. The chain uses TRBV5-1 and TRBJ1-4, with 7 nucleotides matching TRBD1. Germline V gene sequence: CDR1 SGHRS, CDR2 YFSETQ. The CDR3 has 15 residues. The V and J ends lost 3 bases and 5 bases, in that order; junction bases with no gene match: 7. CDR3 sequence (DNA): TGCGCCAGCAGCTCTGACAGGGCCCCCAATGAAAAACTGTTTTTT. Translated: CASSSDRAPNEKLFF.

This clone was detected only a few times. The V gene is TRBV19, the J gene TRBJ1-2, with 8 bases fitting TRBD1. Trimming removed 4 bases from V and 4 bases from J; junction bases left unmatched: 2. The CDR3 extends over 13 amino acids. The germline V gene has CDR1 LNHDA and CDR2 SQIVND (reference sequence). The CDR3 loop is CASSTTGAYGYTF. The CDR3 nucleotides are TGTGCCAGTAGTACGACAGGGGCCTATGGCTACACCTTC.

J is TRBJ2-1 and V is TRBV7-9; 12 nucleotides agree with TRBD2. This CDR3 is built from 16 residues. Trimming cost V 3 bases and J 4 bases; bases outside gene matches: 4. Germline CDR1 and CDR2: SEHNR and FQNEAQ (reference sequence). The CDR3 DNA is TGTGCCAGCAGCTTGTTGACTAGCGGGAGTTACAATGAGCAGTTCTTC. As protein: CASSLLTSGSYNEQFF.

The chain has TRBV7-2 and TRBJ2-5, with 9 bases that match TRBD1. The last part of the DNA fits TRBJ2-7 better; the J call may be wrong. The CDR3 sequence is 15 residues long. Germline-derived CDR1 and CDR2 are SGHTA and FQGNSA. In DNA form, the CDR3 reads TGTGCCAGCAGCGTACTATCGGGACAGGGCTACGAGCAGTACTTC. Amino acids: CASSVLSGQGYEQYF.

The table lists this clone with a count of one. The chain is built from TRBV14 and TRBJ2-5, with 10 bases lining up with TRBD1. The CDR3 runs 17 residues. Germline CDR1 reads SGHDN; CDR2 reads FVKESK. Unmatched junction bases numbered 10, after V lost 4 bases and J lost 2 bases. This CDR3 is CASSRDRGGTFQETQYF. CDR3 DNA: TGTGCCAGCAGCCGGGACAGGGGTGGTACTTTTCAAGAGACCCAGTACTTC.

Points on this clone: No conserved phenylalanine or tryptophan is present at the end of the CDR3, so a read error is the likely explanation. Because the CDR3's place on the DNA is in doubt, the DNA is left out and the CDR3 is given as listed by TCRdb. This chain joins TRBV6-4 and TRBJ1-1; the listed D gene, TRBD1, was not tested against the DNA. Germline values: CDR1 MRHNA, CDR2 SNTAGT. The CDR3 has 9 residues if both end residues are counted. CDR3: CASRKTART.

In this sample, this clone turned up a few times. The chain joins TRBV4-3 to TRBJ2-7; TRBD2 aligns across 9 bases. This CDR3 is 15 amino acids long. Trimming took 1 base from V and 4 from J; bases not matched to a gene: 5. Germline lookup yields CDR1 LGHNA and CDR2 YSLEER. The CDR3 bases are TGCGCCAGCAGCCAAGGTGTAGCGGGAGTTTACGAGCAGTACTTC. Amino acid sequence: CASSQGVAGVYEQYF.

CDR3 in amino acids: CASNSDGVQETQYF. The CDR3 DNA sequence: TGTGCCAGCAACTCGGACGGGGTCCAAGAGACCCAGTACTTC. The chain joins TRBV2 to TRBJ2-5, with D perhaps TRBD2 (5 bases). The germline V and J ends were trimmed by 7 bases and 1 base, with 13 bases remaining between them. The CDR3 extends over 14 amino acids. Germline V lookup: CDR1 SNHLY, CDR2 FYNNEI.

This clone was counted only a few times. This rearrangement joins TRBV19 to TRBJ2-7, with 9 nucleotides matching TRBD2. V lost 5 bases and J lost 1; bases outside the gene matches: 9. Germline lookup yields CDR1 LNHDA and CDR2 SQIVND (reference sequence). The CDR3 is 16 amino acids. The CDR3 bases are TGTGCCAGTAGTCCCAGGGTAGCGGGGGCTTCCTACGAGCAGTACTTC. Protein product: CASSPRVAGASYEQYF.

The J gene is TRBJ1-6, the V gene TRBV18, with a tentative D call TRBD1 (5 bases). Germline-derived CDR1 and CDR2 are KGHSH and LQKENI. The length of the CDR3 is 15 residues. The V end was cut by 0 bases, the J end by 9 bases, with 12 bases between. CDR3 amino acids: CASSPPEGMSSPLHF. In DNA form, the CDR3 reads TGTGCCAGCTCACCACCGGAGGGGATGTCTTCACCCCTCCACTTT.

This chain connects TRBV30 to TRBJ2-7; 7 bases match TRBD1. The V gene end was trimmed by 5 bases and the J gene end by 10 bases; junction bases not matched to a gene: 11. CDR3 length: 12 amino acids. Germline assignment: CDR1 GTSNPN and CDR2 SVGIG (reference sequence). In DNA, the CDR3 is TGTGCCTGGGGCACGACAGGGTACATCCAGTACTTC. It encodes CAWGTTGYIQYF.

This chain links TRBV4-2 with TRBJ1-1; D is unresolved. Germline CDR1 is LGHNA and CDR2 is YNFKEQ. The V gene lost 0 bases and the J gene lost 1 base, with 15 bases spanning the gap. The CDR3 has 17 residues. The CDR3 bases are TGTGCCAGCAGCCAAGACGTGATGGCTGCGGGGAACACTGAAGCTTTCTTT. Protein: CASSQDVMAAGNTEAFF.

This clone was counted a single time. This chain connects TRBV5-8 to TRBJ2-1; 7 bases agree with TRBD1. The CDR3 extends over 19 amino acids. Germline lookup yields CDR1 SGHTS and CDR2 YDEGEE. Trimming took 7 bases from V and 1 from J; bases not matched to a gene: 20. The CDR3 here is CASPEGAFQSTGSYNEQFF. The CDR3 bases are TGTGCCAGCCCCGAGGGGGCGTTCCAGTCCACTGGGTCCTACAATGAGCAGTTCTTC.

This chain joins TRBV2 and TRBJ2-1; the D is unclear. Germline V gene lookup returns CDR1 SNHLY and CDR2 FYNNEI. Between the trimmed V and J ends, which lost 2 bases and 8 bases, there was a span of 13 bases. The CDR3 has 14 amino acids. The CDR3 sequence is CASSELGSTDEQFF. DNA for the CDR3: TGTGCCAGCAGTGAATTGGGCAGTACCGATGAGCAGTTCTTC.

The V and J genes are TRBV28 and TRBJ2-6; 10 bases line up with TRBD1. The J segment lost 9 bases and the V segment lost 5 bases, leaving 19 bases of the junction unmatched. CDR1 and CDR2 from the germline V gene are MDHEN and SYDVKM. This CDR3 has 19 residues. Written as DNA, the CDR3 is TGTGCCAGCAGTGCCTATGGGACAGGGGCTCCAATCTCGGGCAACGTCCTGACTTTC. Its translation: CASSAYGTGAPISGNVLTF.